These 19 T cell receptor beta chains originate from one sample sequenced in a study of T cell responses to AZD1222 COVID-19 vaccine. Sequenced by immunoSEQ multiplex PCR; TCRdb stores in-frame clones only, minus some. The profile shows about 150,000 clones, more than 70% of them singletons. Sequenced here: peripheral blood, sampled 28 days after the second AZD1222 dose. Every receptor here comes from an adult who received the AZD1222 COVID-19 vaccine.

In this sample, this clone turned up once. CDR3 protein: CASSLEVGQYF. CDR3 sequence (DNA): TGTGCCAGCAGTTTGGAGGTAGGGCAGTACTTC. V and J are TRBV28 and TRBJ2-7; TRBD2 might be the D (5 bases). Trimming removed 3 bases from V and 9 bases from J, with 9 bases in between. This CDR3 spans 11 amino acids. Per germline, CDR1 MDHEN and CDR2 SYDVKM. The full variable domain, rest sourced from reference TRBV28 and TRBJ2-7, is DVKVTQSSRYLVKRTGEKVFLECVQDMDHENMFWYRQDPGLGLRLIYFSYDVKMKEKGDIPEGYSVSREKKERFSLILESASTNQTSMYLCASSLEVGQYFGPGTRLTVT.

This clone was recorded once. The chain recombines TRBV11-3 with TRBJ2-7; D possibly uses TRBD1 or TRBD2 (5 bases each). V was shortened by 0 bases and J by 6 bases, with 18 bases between the two germline ends. Germline loops: CDR1 SGHNT, CDR2 YENEEA. The CDR3 spans 16 residues. This chain's CDR3 is CASSLEVIGAVGEQYF. In nucleotides, the CDR3 is TGTGCCAGCAGCTTAGAGGTGATCGGGGCAGTCGGCGAGCAGTACTTC.

The chain recombines TRBV5-6 with TRBJ2-1, with D tentatively TRBD1 (6 bases). Per the germline V gene, CDR1 is SGHDT and CDR2 is YYEEEE. With 4 bases removed from V and 0 bases from J, the gap between germline ends came to 11 bases. The CDR3 runs 15 residues. CDR3 sequence: CASSAGQSSYNEQFF. Here the CDR3 DNA reads TGTGCCAGCAGCGCAGGACAGAGCTCCTACAATGAGCAGTTCTTC.

J is TRBJ1-2 and V is TRBV6-5, with 7 bases that match TRBD1. The CDR3 spans 14 residues. Trimming at V came to 6 bases and at J to 3 bases, leaving 7 bases not matched to a gene. The germline V gene encodes CDR1 MNHEY and CDR2 SVGAGI. CDR3 amino acids: CASSRGGSDYGYTF. For the CDR3, the DNA is TGTGCCAGCAGCCGAGGGGGCTCGGACTATGGCTACACCTTC.

V gene TRBV7-2 combines with J gene TRBJ2-1; tentatively, D is TRBD1 (6 bases). CDR3 length equals 14 residues. Trimming shortened V by 4 bases and J by 2 bases, and 9 bases separated the two germline ends. The germline CDR1 and CDR2 sequences are SGHTA and FQGNSA. The CDR3 loop is CASSSRQAYNEQFF. CDR3 coding DNA: TGTGCCAGCAGCTCCCGACAGGCCTACAATGAGCAGTTCTTC.

The genes are TRBV28 and TRBJ2-1, with 9 bases aligning to TRBD2. Trimming took 8 bases from V and 6 from J; bases not matched to a gene: 8. The CDR3 contains 14 residues. The germline gives CDR1 MDHEN, CDR2 SYDVKM. CDR3 DNA sequence: TGTGCCAGCTTGAGGCTAGCGGGGTTCAATGAGCAGTTCTTC. Protein: CASLRLAGFNEQFF.

The V call is TRBV29-1, the J call TRBJ2-2; 8 bases fit TRBD2. Germline CDR1 SQVTM, CDR2 ANQGSEA. The junction had 14 bases not matched to a gene; V was cut back by 7 bases and J by 4 bases. CDR3 length: 16 amino acids. The CDR3 spells CSGGTRGGGLTGELFF. The CDR3 region has the DNA TGCAGCGGAGGGACTCGGGGCGGGGGGCTCACCGGGGAGCTGTTTTTT.

This chain connects TRBV5-1 to TRBJ2-5, with TRBD2 matching 13 bases. From germline, CDR1 is SGHRS and CDR2 YFSETQ. The CDR3 consists of 17 residues. V lost 4 bases to trimming and J lost 1 base; unmatched junction nucleotides: 7. The CDR3 DNA sequence: TGCGCCAGCAGCCCCCAGGGACTAGCGGGACTCCAAGAGACCCAGTACTTC. Protein: CASSPQGLAGLQETQYF.

This clone occurred a few times. The rearrangement joins TRBV3-1 (or the pseudogene TRBV3-2) to TRBJ1-5; D is unclear. Looked up from germline, CDR1 is LGHDT and CDR2 is YNNKEL (reference sequence). Trimming stripped 1 base from V and 0 bases from J, with 4 bases between. CDR3 size: 14 residues. The CDR3 coding sequence is TGTGCCAGCAGCCAAGCGCATAGCAATCAGCCCCAGCATTTT. This gives the protein CASSQAHSNQPQHF.

The chain employs TRBV28 and TRBJ2-7, with 8 positions matching TRBD1. The germline V gene has CDR1 MDHEN and CDR2 SYDVKM. Trimming removed 3 bases from V and 3 bases from J; junction bases left unmatched: 1. The CDR3 contains 13 residues. The CDR3 spells CASSLGQDYEQYF. For the CDR3, the DNA is TGTGCCAGCAGTTTGGGACAGGACTACGAGCAGTACTTC.

The chain joins TRBV12-3 or TRBV12-4 to TRBJ1-5; D ambiguous. Trimming cost V 6 bases and J 0 bases, with 6 bases left between them. The CDR3 covers 13 residues. The CDR3, as DNA: TGTGCCAGCAGGCTCCTTAGCAATCAGCCCCAGCATTTT. This sequence encodes CASRLLSNQPQHF.

The chain is built from TRBV10-3 and TRBJ2-1; no definite D call. Germline V gives CDR1 ENHRY, CDR2 SYGVKD. The length of the CDR3 is 15 residues. V lost 4 bases and J 0 bases, leaving 10 bases between the germline ends. As DNA, the CDR3 is TGTGCCATCAGTGCATCGGGCAGCTCCTACAATGAGCAGTTCTTC. It yields the protein CAISASGSSYNEQFF.

The chain links TRBV5-1 to TRBJ1-2; 7 bases are a match to TRBD1. Germline values: CDR1 SGHRS, CDR2 YFSETQ. This CDR3 has 14 amino acids. V lost 0 bases, J lost 9 bases, and 8 bases stayed unmatched. The CDR3 reads CASSLDTGDRCYTF. The CDR3 DNA follows: TGCGCCAGCAGCTTGGATACAGGGGATCGCTGCTACACCTTC.

The V gene is TRBV7-8, the J gene TRBJ2-5; possible D gene TRBD2, 6 bases. This CDR3 is built from 15 residues. Germline CDR1 is SGHVS and CDR2 is FQNEAQ. The germline V and J ends were trimmed by 8 bases and 5 bases, with 21 bases remaining between them. The CDR3: CASEPSVLLTETQYF. CDR3 DNA: TGTGCCAGCGAGCCTAGCGTTCTCCTCACGGAGACCCAGTACTTC. Complete variable domain (other parts from reference TRBV7-8 and TRBJ2-5): GAGVSQSPRYKVAKRGQDVALRCDPISGHVSLFWYQQALGQGPEFLTYFQNEAQLDKSGLPSDRFFAERPEGSVSTLKIQRTQQEDSAVYLCASEPSVLLTETQYFGPGTRLLVL.

V is TRBV9 and J is TRBJ1-2; D unclear. This CDR3 is built from 14 residues. CDR1 SGDLS and CDR2 YYNGEE come from the germline V gene. Deletions cut 2 bases from V and 6 bases from J, with 14 bases between. CDR3 bases: TGTGCCAGCAGCGTCGGGCCGCGGCAGGATGGCTACACCTTC. It translates to CASSVGPRQDGYTF. Drawing the rest from reference TRBV9 and TRBJ1-2, the complete variable domain is DSGVTQTPKHLITATGQRVTLRCSPRSGDLSVYWYQQSLDQGLQFLIQYYNGEERAKGNILERFSAQQFPDLHSELNLSSLELGDSALYFCASSVGPRQDGYTFGSGTRLTVV.

Here the CDR3 reads CASSVGGASGVDTQYF. The CDR3 DNA sequence: TGTGCCAGCAGCGTCGGTGGGGCCTCCGGGGTAGATACGCAGTATTTT. The rearrangement uses TRBV9 and TRBJ2-3; D is possibly TRBD1 or TRBD2 (5 bases each). Germline CDR1 and CDR2: SGDLS and YYNGEE. This CDR3 spans 16 amino acids. Trimming left V 2 bases short and J 5 bases short, with 18 bases between.

The rearrangement uses TRBV27 and TRBJ2-1; 10 bases agree with TRBD2. This CDR3 comprises 14 residues. Germline CDR1 MNHEY, CDR2 SMNVEV (reference sequence). Trimming at V came to 10 bases and at J to 2 bases, leaving 5 bases not matched to a gene. The CDR3 loop reads CATLGTSAYNEQFF. The CDR3 DNA is TGTGCCACCCTTGGGACTAGCGCCTACAATGAGCAGTTCTTC.

The chain has TRBV5-4 and TRBJ1-1; D possibly corresponds to TRBD1 (6 bases). Trimming stripped 2 bases from V and 1 base from J, with 9 bases between. CDR1 SGHNT and CDR2 YYREEE come from the germline V gene (reference sequence). This CDR3 is built from 14 residues. The CDR3 loop reads CASSLTGTNTEAFF. CDR3 in DNA: TGTGCCAGCAGCTTAACAGGGACGAACACTGAAGCTTTCTTT.

The DNA for the CDR3 is TGTGCCAGCAGCCTAATGGGCTCCTACGAGCAGTACTTC. Protein: CASSLMGSYEQYF. V usage is TRBV4-2 and J usage is TRBJ2-7; D gene unclear. Trimming removed 4 bases at V and 0 bases at J, with 7 bases between. CDR3 length: 13 residues. Per germline, CDR1 LGHNA and CDR2 YNFKEQ.